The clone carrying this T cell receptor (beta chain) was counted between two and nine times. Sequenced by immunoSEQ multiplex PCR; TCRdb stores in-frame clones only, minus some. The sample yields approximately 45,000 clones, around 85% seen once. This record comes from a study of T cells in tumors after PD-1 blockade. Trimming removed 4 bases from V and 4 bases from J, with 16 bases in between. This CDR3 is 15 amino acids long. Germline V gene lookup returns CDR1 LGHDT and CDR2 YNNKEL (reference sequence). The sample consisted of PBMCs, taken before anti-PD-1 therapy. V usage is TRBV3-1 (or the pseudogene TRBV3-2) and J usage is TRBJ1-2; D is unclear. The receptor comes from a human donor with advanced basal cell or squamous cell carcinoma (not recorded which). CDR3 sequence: CASSPPVVRRYGYTF. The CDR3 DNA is TGTGCCAGCAGCCCCCCCGTGGTACGTCGCTATGGCTACACCTTC.